Below, 4 T cell receptor beta chains from the same sample are listed, as sequenced in a study of blood T cells in healthy people across ages. PCR was performed a second time for about 7 to 11 cycles using a sample-barcoded 5' primer and a J-beta primer mix. TCRdb processed the 5' RACE reads anew with MiXCR; each CDR3 protein has one entry. The table records approximately 810,000 distinct CDR3 sequences, 29% of them present only once. Input material: blood. The receptor source for this set is a woman aged 80 or older in good health.

The chain employs TRBV20-1 and TRBJ2-5, with 7 bases matching TRBD1. Germline-derived CDR1 and CDR2 are DFQATT and SNEGSKA (reference sequence). V gave up 6 bases and J gave up 0 bases; unmatched junction bases: 10. This CDR3 spans 15 amino acids. This chain's CDR3 is CSADRQGPNQETQYF. CDR3 in DNA: TGCAGTGCCGATCGACAGGGCCCAAACCAAGAGACCCAGTACTTC.

This clonotype was detected many times. The chain has TRBV10-2 and TRBJ2-5; D possibly uses TRBD1 or TRBD2 (5 bases each). The CDR3 has 11 residues. The ends were cut back, 6 bases at V and 7 bases at J, with 9 bases in the middle. Germline values: CDR1 WSHSY, CDR2 SAAADI. DNA for the CDR3: TGCGCCAGCAGGGGGACGGGGACCCAGTACTTC. Protein sequence: CASRGTGTQYF.

Notes on this clonotype: This may arise from a read error, as a much more abundant clone is one base away. The genes are TRBV20-1 and TRBJ1-2; weak D call: TRBD1 (5 bases). The germline V and J ends were trimmed by 4 bases and 1 base, with 16 bases remaining between them. This CDR3 is 15 amino acids long. Germline loops: CDR1 DFQATT, CDR2 SNEGSKA (reference sequence). The CDR3 nucleotides read TGCAGTGCTAAGCCGGGCAGGGCCCTTAACTATGGCTACACCTTC. As protein: CSAKPGRALNYGYTF.

This clonotype was recorded at least ten times. The V call is TRBV12-3 or TRBV12-4, the J call TRBJ2-7; D could derive from TRBD1 or TRBD2 (6 bases each). The CDR3 spans 15 residues. Trimming left V 2 bases short and J 2 bases short, with 13 bases between. This CDR3 is CASSLSGGPTYEQYF. CDR3 nucleotide sequence: TGTGCCAGCAGTTTATCTGGGGGGCCTACCTACGAGCAGTACTTC.